Listed below are T cell receptor beta chains from one sample, sequenced in a study of cytomegalovirus exposure and HLA in healthy donors. Profiling relied on immunoSEQ multiplex PCR, and the TCRdb table lists in-frame clones only, not all of them. The data contain 77,000 or so clones, over 70% of them singletons. The specimen was PBMCs. These receptors came from a woman in her forties in good health and CMV-seronegative. Each CDR3 is given with its conserved first and last residue. A D gene is named only where the DNA matches it firmly. Clone size is given for some rows only: seen once, a few or many times, or a class if the clone is expanded.

D: -
J: TRBJ2-2
V: TRBV18
size: -
CDR3: CASSAQGATGELFF
DNA: TGTGCCAGCTCGGCTCAGGGTGCCACCGGGGAGCTGTTTTTT

D: TRBD1
J: TRBJ2-2
V: TRBV7-8
size: few
CDR3: CASSPPEGASGELFF
DNA: TGTGCCAGCAGCCCACCTGAGGGGGCGTCCGGGGAGCTGTTTTTT

D: TRBD2
J: TRBJ2-7
V: TRBV27
size: once
CDR3: CASSPSPGTSHEQYF
DNA: TGTGCCAGCAGTCCCTCCCCCGGGACTAGCCACGAGCAGTACTTC

D: -
J: TRBJ1-6
V: TRBV9
size: once
CDR3: CASSVGLDKTPLHF
DNA: TGTGCCAGCAGCGTAGGGCTGGACAAAACACCCCTCCACTTT

D: -
J: TRBJ1-1
V: TRBV30
size: few
CDR3: CAWMRQLMNTEAFF
DNA: TGTGCCTGGATGAGACAGCTAATGAACACTGAAGCTTTCTTT

D: -
J: TRBJ1-6
V: TRBV4-2
size: once
CDR3: CASSQATSYSPLHF
DNA: TGTGCCAGCAGCCAAGCTACGAGTTATTCACCCCTCCACTTT

D: -
J: TRBJ1-2
V: TRBV4-1
size: -
CDR3: CASSHHRDNYGYTF
DNA: TGCGCCAGCAGCCACCACAGGGACAACTATGGCTACACCTTC

D: -
J: TRBJ2-1
V: TRBV11-2
size: -
CDR3: CASDPRVGGAPNEQFF
DNA: TGTGCCAGCGACCCAAGAGTGGGCGGGGCCCCCAATGAGCAGTTCTTC

D: TRBD1
J: TRBJ2-3
V: TRBV9
size: once
CDR3: CASSGGSGGTDTQYF
DNA: TGTGCCAGCAGCGGAGGGTCAGGGGGAACAGATACGCAGTATTTT

D: TRBD1
J: TRBJ1-4
V: TRBV6-5
size: -
CDR3: CASRFLVSRGEKLFF
DNA: TGTGCCAGCAGATTTTTGGTGAGCAGGGGGGAAAAACTGTTTTTT

D: -
J: TRBJ1-4
V: TRBV14
size: -
CDR3: CASSQVSGLNEKLFF
DNA: TGTGCCAGCAGCCAAGTTAGCGGCCTAAATGAAAAACTGTTTTTT

D: TRBD2
J: TRBJ2-3
V: TRBV18
size: -
CDR3: CASSPGGEWDTQYF
DNA: TGTGCCAGCTCACCGGGAGGGGAGTGGGATACGCAGTATTTT

D: -
J: TRBJ1-1
V: TRBV6-1
size: -
CDR3: CASSELVTMNTEAFF
DNA: TGTGCCAGCAGTGAATTAGTAACCATGAACACTGAAGCTTTCTTT

D: TRBD1
J: TRBJ1-4
V: TRBV19
size: -
CDR3: CASSINRGEKLFF
DNA: TGTGCCAGTAGTATTAACAGGGGTGAAAAACTGTTTTTT

D: -
J: TRBJ2-1
V: TRBV5-4
size: -
CDR3: CASSPLGATIEQFF
DNA: TGTGCCAGCAGCCCCCTAGGGGCTACAATTGAGCAGTTCTTC

D: -
J: TRBJ2-1
V: TRBV2
size: -
CDR3: CASSDPLTNNEQFF
DNA: TGTGCCAGCAGTGACCCACTAACGAACAATGAGCAGTTCTTC

D: -
J: TRBJ1-4
V: TRBV27
size: -
CDR3: CASSLRFIIGDTSTNEKLFF
DNA: TGTGCCAGCAGTTTAAGGTTCATAATTGGAGATACTTCAACTAATGAAAAACTGTTTTTT

D: -
J: TRBJ1-2
V: TRBV5-1
size: few
CDR3: CASSLIKADYGYTF
DNA: TGCGCCAGCAGCTTGATCAAAGCCGACTATGGCTACACCTTC